This TCR beta chain was recorded in a study of blood T cell repertoires in COVID-19. Across the whole study: Specimens from acute and convalescent COVID-19 originated in the United States, Italy and Spain. PBMCs, B-cell-depleted T cells, or T cells provided the cDNA or gDNA that made up the material.

The V end lost 1 base, the J end lost 6 bases, and 11 bases lay between the germline ends. This CDR3 region has 14 residues. Germline CDR1 SGHRS, CDR2 YFSETQ. As originally analysed: Quantification of nucleated cells was approximated via reference gene primer amplification. The table came from immunoSEQ multiplex PCR; TCRdb's copy has only in-frame clones and leaves some out. V and J calls and clone size are given by that table; D and trimming were obtained from the DNA. The sample yields tens of thousands of clones, 60% to 85% seen once. Sequences were obtained from peripheral blood. This receptor was taken from a human donor in a cohort sampled during active COVID-19. The V and J genes are TRBV5-1 and TRBJ2-1; D perhaps matches TRBD2 (6 bases). The CDR3 reads CASSLSSTSNEQFF. For the CDR3, the DNA is TGCGCCAGCAGCTTGTCCTCGACTAGCAATGAGCAGTTCTTC.